A selection of T cell receptor beta chains follows, all from one sample in a study of cytomegalovirus exposure and HLA in healthy donors. Measured with immunoSEQ multiplex PCR; TCRdb has only the in-frame clones, and not every one. This sample carries about 180,000 clones, nearly 80% of them seen once, and the ten largest clones take roughly 5.8%. The sequencing input was PBMCs. These receptor sequences come from a middle-aged man in good health and CMV-seropositive. CDR3s include the opening cysteine and the closing phenylalanine or tryptophan. D genes are given only for firm matches. Not all rows give a size; the values are once, few, many and, for expanded clones, a class.

CDR3: CASRWGPGGYTF
DNA: TGTGCCAGCAGGTGGGGGCCGGGAGGCTACACCTTC
J: TRBJ1-2
V: TRBV6-1
size: -
D: -

CDR3: CASTAGWAGNTIYF
DNA: TGTGCCAGCACCGCGGGGTGGGCTGGAAACACCATATATTTT
J: TRBJ1-3
V: TRBV2
size: -
D: -

CDR3: CASSRGSQETQYF
DNA: TGCGCCAGCAGCCGCGGGTCACAAGAGACCCAGTACTTC
J: TRBJ2-5
V: TRBV5-1
size: -
D: -

CDR3: CASRMDRQPQHF
DNA: TGTGCCAGCAGGATGGACAGGCAGCCCCAGCATTTT
J: TRBJ1-5
V: TRBV2
size: -
D: TRBD1

CDR3: CASSLSPGAPSYEQYF
DNA: TGTGCCAGCAGTTTATCTCCGGGAGCGCCTTCCTACGAGCAGTACTTC
J: TRBJ2-7
V: TRBV27
size: -
D: -

CDR3: CASSRISTGDGTEAFF
DNA: TGTGCCAGCTCACGTATCTCGACAGGGGACGGCACTGAAGCTTTCTTT
J: TRBJ1-1
V: TRBV18
size: -
D: TRBD1

CDR3: CASSMSGQGYYGYTF
DNA: TGTGCCAGTAGTATGTCCGGACAGGGATACTATGGCTACACCTTC
J: TRBJ1-2
V: TRBV19
size: few
D: TRBD1

CDR3: CASSLDFSEQYF
DNA: TGTGCCAGCAGCTTAGATTTCAGCGAGCAGTACTTC
J: TRBJ2-7
V: TRBV11-2
size: -
D: -

CDR3: CASSWTGQETQYF
DNA: TGTGCCAGCAGCTGGACAGGTCAAGAGACCCAGTACTTC
J: TRBJ2-5
V: TRBV9
size: -
D: TRBD1

CDR3: CAQTASGRTDTQYF
DNA: TGTGCTCAGACGGCTAGCGGGAGAACAGATACGCAGTATTTT
J: TRBJ2-3
V: TRBV30
size: few
D: TRBD2

CDR3: CASSQDWQGRVEQYF
DNA: TGCGCCAGCAGCCAAGATTGGCAGGGCCGGGTGGAGCAGTACTTC
J: TRBJ2-7
V: TRBV4-1
size: -
D: -

CDR3: CASSLMRSSGREVHEQYF
DNA: TGCGCCAGCAGCTTGATGAGAAGTAGCGGGAGGGAAGTCCACGAGCAGTACTTC
J: TRBJ2-7
V: TRBV5-1
size: -
D: TRBD2

CDR3: CASSSGTLRGDTQYF
DNA: TGTGCCAGCAGCTCCGGGACACTCAGAGGAGATACGCAGTATTTT
J: TRBJ2-3
V: TRBV7-3
size: -
D: -

CDR3: CASSPLTGSTPIAYF
DNA: TGCGCCAGCAGCCCGTTGACAGGGTCGACTCCGATAGCGTACTTC
J: TRBJ2-5
V: TRBV5-1
size: -
D: TRBD1

CDR3: CASSTETIYGYTF
DNA: TGTGCCAGCAGTACAGAGACTATCTATGGCTACACCTTC
J: TRBJ1-2
V: TRBV28
size: -
D: -

CDR3: CASSFDGDQPQHF
DNA: TGTGCCAGCAGCTTCGACGGAGATCAGCCCCAGCATTTT
J: TRBJ1-5
V: TRBV7-9
size: -
D: -

CDR3: CASSLPAGRQGGQFF
DNA: TGTGCCAGCAGCTTACCAGCAGGGCGTCAAGGGGGGCAGTTCTTC
J: TRBJ2-1
V: TRBV11-2
size: few
D: -

CDR3: CASSSQQGATEAFF
DNA: TGTGCCAGCAGCTCCCAACAGGGAGCCACTGAAGCTTTCTTT
J: TRBJ1-1
V: TRBV7-3
size: -
D: -

CDR3: CASSLGQGLSPLHF
DNA: TGTGCCAGCAGTTTAGGGCAGGGACTATCACCCCTCCACTTT
J: TRBJ1-6
V: TRBV27
size: -
D: -

CDR3: CASSPPLAGGGDEQYF
DNA: TGCGCCAGCAGCCCCCCACTAGCGGGAGGAGGCGACGAGCAGTACTTC
J: TRBJ2-7
V: TRBV5-1
size: -
D: TRBD2

CDR3: CASSSQTGTSYQPQHF
DNA: TGCGCCAGCAGCTCGCAGACCGGGACATCATATCAGCCCCAGCATTTT
J: TRBJ1-5
V: TRBV4-1
size: -
D: -

CDR3: CASSLGQGDGYTF
DNA: TGTGCCAGCAGTTTGGGACAGGGGGACGGCTACACCTTC
J: TRBJ1-2
V: TRBV27
size: few
D: TRBD1

CDR3: CASSEGGRLDRTGELFF
DNA: TGTGCCAGCAGTGAAGGGGGGAGGCTGGACCGAACCGGGGAGCTGTTTTTT
J: TRBJ2-2
V: TRBV2
size: -
D: -

CDR3: CAISGQGDYGYTF
DNA: TGTGCCATCAGTGGCCAGGGGGACTATGGCTACACCTTC
J: TRBJ1-2
V: TRBV10-3
size: once
D: TRBD1

CDR3: CASSRPGTGYNEQFF
DNA: TGTGCCAGCAGTCGTCCCGGGACAGGTTACAATGAGCAGTTCTTC
J: TRBJ2-1
V: TRBV6-6
size: -
D: TRBD1

CDR3: CASSELGGGGYTF
DNA: TGTGCCAGCAGTGAACTGGGAGGAGGAGGCTACACCTTC
J: TRBJ1-2
V: TRBV2
size: -
D: -

CDR3: CASKGQGMYEQYF
DNA: TGTGCCAGCAAAGGACAGGGAATGTACGAGCAGTACTTC
J: TRBJ2-7
V: TRBV27
size: -
D: TRBD1

CDR3: CASSAAGDVYEQYF
DNA: TGTGCCAGCAGTGCGGCGGGAGACGTCTACGAGCAGTACTTC
J: TRBJ2-7
V: TRBV6-1
size: -
D: TRBD2

CDR3: CASSSRLAGNNEQFF
DNA: TGTGCCAGCAGCTCGCGACTAGCGGGGAACAATGAGCAGTTCTTC
J: TRBJ2-1
V: TRBV7-8
size: -
D: TRBD2

CDR3: CASSPVASPRPQHF
DNA: TGTGCCAGCTCACCCGTGGCGTCTCCTAGGCCCCAGCATTTT
J: TRBJ1-5
V: TRBV18
size: -
D: -

CDR3: CASRLTGQAPQHF
DNA: TGTGCCAGCAGACTGACAGGGCAAGCGCCCCAGCATTTT
J: TRBJ1-5
V: TRBV27
size: -
D: TRBD1

CDR3: CASRGGIAKNSQYF
DNA: TGTGCCAGCCGAGGAGGGATAGCCAAAAACAGTCAGTACTTC
J: TRBJ2-4
V: TRBV6-6
size: -
D: -

CDR3: CASSLTGVAGGYTF
DNA: TGTGCCAGCAGTTTGACAGGGGTTGCGGGCGGCTACACCTTC
J: TRBJ1-2
V: TRBV27
size: -
D: TRBD1

CDR3: CASSSGGGGLPYEQYF
DNA: TGCGCCAGCAGCTCGGGAGGGGGGGGACTTCCCTACGAGCAGTACTTC
J: TRBJ2-7
V: TRBV5-1
size: -
D: TRBD2

CDR3: CASSSTGGALFYEQYF
DNA: TGTGCCAGCAGTTCCACAGGGGGCGCCCTCTTCTACGAGCAGTACTTC
J: TRBJ2-7
V: TRBV6-5
size: -
D: TRBD1

CDR3: CAISPGQGSDTQYF
DNA: TGTGCCATCAGCCCGGGACAGGGATCAGATACGCAGTATTTT
J: TRBJ2-3
V: TRBV10-3
size: once
D: TRBD1

CDR3: CASSRGASYEQYF
DNA: TGTGCCAGCAGCCGGGGGGCCTCGTACGAGCAGTACTTC
J: TRBJ2-7
V: TRBV28
size: -
D: -

CDR3: CASSPGGIQTYEQYF
DNA: TGTGCCAGCAGCCCAGGGGGGATACAGACCTACGAGCAGTACTTC
J: TRBJ2-7
V: TRBV7-2
size: -
D: -

CDR3: CATPRESNGELFF
DNA: TGTGCCACCCCAAGGGAGAGCAACGGGGAGCTGTTTTTT
J: TRBJ2-2
V: TRBV6-1
size: -
D: -

CDR3: CASSLSGERRETQYF
DNA: TGTGCCAGCAGCCTTTCTGGGGAGAGGCGAGAGACCCAGTACTTC
J: TRBJ2-5
V: TRBV2
size: -
D: -

CDR3: CASSHPPDRVESNQPQHF
DNA: TGTGCCAGTAGTCATCCACCCGACAGGGTTGAAAGCAATCAGCCCCAGCATTTT
J: TRBJ1-5
V: TRBV19
size: -
D: TRBD1

CDR3: CASSIWDTNQPQHF
DNA: TGTGCCAGTAGTATATGGGACACAAATCAGCCCCAGCATTTT
J: TRBJ1-5
V: TRBV19
size: -
D: -

CDR3: CASSVGGGGETQYF
DNA: TGTGCCAGCAGCGTTGGGGGGGGAGGAGAGACCCAGTACTTC
J: TRBJ2-5
V: TRBV9
size: -
D: TRBD2

CDR3: CASSGRGKNSQYF
DNA: TGTGCCAGCAGTGGGAGGGGAAAAAACAGTCAGTACTTC
J: TRBJ2-4
V: TRBV28
size: -
D: TRBD2

CDR3: CASSRQTGANEKLFF
DNA: TGTGCCAGCTCACGACAGACAGGGGCTAATGAAAAACTGTTTTTT
J: TRBJ1-4
V: TRBV18
size: -
D: TRBD1

CDR3: CASSPRTGTHEQYF
DNA: TGTGCCAGTAGTCCCAGGACAGGGACCCACGAGCAGTACTTC
J: TRBJ2-7
V: TRBV19
size: -
D: TRBD1

CDR3: CASSSSATNEKLFF
DNA: TGTGCCAGCAGTTCTTCTGCAACTAATGAAAAACTGTTTTTT
J: TRBJ1-4
V: TRBV6-5
size: -
D: -

CDR3: CATLGPLVEAFF
DNA: TGTGCCACCCTAGGCCCTTTGGTCGAAGCTTTCTTT
J: TRBJ1-1
V: TRBV6-1
size: -
D: -

CDR3: CASSPQPPGQGSGELFF
DNA: TGTGCCAGCTCACCACAACCGCCGGGACAGGGGTCAGGGGAGCTGTTTTTT
J: TRBJ2-2
V: TRBV18
size: -
D: TRBD1

CDR3: CASSPGRGLDQPQHF
DNA: TGTGCCAGCAGTCCCGGGAGGGGGCTTGATCAGCCCCAGCATTTT
J: TRBJ1-5
V: TRBV6-5
size: -
D: TRBD1

CDR3: CASSLAGGGEQFF
DNA: TGTGCCAGCAGCTTAGCGGGAGGGGGTGAGCAGTTCTTC
J: TRBJ2-1
V: TRBV11-2
size: -
D: TRBD2

CDR3: CASSWAGGTDTQYF
DNA: TGTGCCAGCAGCTGGGCGGGAGGTACAGATACGCAGTATTTT
J: TRBJ2-3
V: TRBV7-8
size: few
D: TRBD2

CDR3: CASSSAGTSGRGTQYF
DNA: TGTGCCAGCAGCTCAGCGGGGACTAGCGGGAGGGGTACGCAGTATTTT
J: TRBJ2-3
V: TRBV7-2
size: -
D: TRBD2

CDR3: CAWSVTRVGGYTF
DNA: TGTGCCTGGAGTGTTACGAGAGTCGGTGGCTACACCTTC
J: TRBJ1-2
V: TRBV30
size: -
D: -

CDR3: CASKTGTGTTYEQYF
DNA: TGTGCCAGTAAAACCGGGACAGGCACAACCTACGAGCAGTACTTC
J: TRBJ2-7
V: TRBV2
size: -
D: TRBD1